This TCR beta chain appears in the sequencing data of a study of CD8 T cells in Susac syndrome. With random hexamers, about 0.5 to 1 ug RNA was reverse transcribed. TCRdb ran MiXCR on the immunoSEQ multiplex PCR reads and lists one entry per CDR3 protein. The table records approximately 190,000 distinct CDR3 sequences, more than 85% of them present only once. The J segment lost 8 bases and the V segment lost 7 bases, leaving 8 bases of the junction unmatched. Germline CDR1 LGHNT, CDR2 FRNRAP. The CDR3 covers 13 residues. Sequencing input: CD8+ T cells from PBMCs. The V and J genes are TRBV12-5 and TRBJ1-5; TRBD1 matches at 7 bases. This TCR was recovered from a human donor with Susac syndrome. The CDR3 DNA follows: TGTGCTAGTGCTGTGCAGGGGGAAAAGCCCCAGCATTTT. It codes for CASAVQGEKPQHF.